Listed below are T cell receptor beta chains from one sample, sequenced in a study of cytomegalovirus exposure and HLA in healthy donors. Generated by immunoSEQ multiplex PCR, the TCRdb table keeps only in-frame clones and is missing some. Here the sample spans 90,000 to 130,000 clones, roughly 80% being singletons. The sample taken for sequencing was PBMCs. The source of these receptors is a man under 40 in good health and CMV-seropositive. The CDR3 runs from the conserved cysteine through the conserved F or W. Fields, in order: J gene, V gene, D gene, clone size, CDR3 protein, CDR3 DNA. The D gene is left open where the match is weak. Only some rows state a clone size, as once, few, many or a class for expanded clones.

TRBJ2-3 | TRBV6-4 | TRBD2 | . | CATQASGGGTDTQYF | TGTGCCACTCAAGCGAGCGGGGGGGGCACAGATACGCAGTATTTT
TRBJ1-5 | TRBV7-8 | TRBD1 | . | CASSFRTGIQPQHF | TGTGCCAGCAGCTTTCGGACAGGGATTCAGCCCCAGCATTTT
TRBJ1-4 | TRBV6-6 | TRBD1 | . | CATKPAGGVDEKLFF | TGTGCCACAAAGCCGGCAGGGGGCGTTGATGAAAAACTGTTTTTT
TRBJ2-1 | TRBV7-6 | TRBD2 | . | CASSLGPPAGGPNEQFF | TGTGCCAGCAGCTTAGGCCCACCAGCGGGGGGGCCCAATGAGCAGTTCTTC
TRBJ2-1 | TRBV11-3 | . | . | CASSSSSYNEQFF | TGTGCCAGCAGCTCGAGCTCCTACAATGAGCAGTTCTTC
TRBJ2-2 | TRBV5-1 | TRBD1 | . | CASSSGQGAIGELFF | TGCGCCAGCAGCTCCGGACAGGGGGCTATCGGGGAGCTGTTTTTT
TRBJ2-1 | TRBV27 | TRBD2 | few | CASSFLLADNEQFF | TGTGCCAGCAGTTTCCTACTAGCGGACAATGAGCAGTTCTTC
TRBJ1-1 | TRBV4-2 | . | . | CASSQEGGLNTEAFF | TGTGCCAGCAGCCAAGAGGGGGGGTTGAACACTGAAGCTTTCTTT
TRBJ2-1 | TRBV19 | TRBD1 | . | CASSRDRGSNEQFF | TGTGCCAGTAGTAGGGACAGGGGGTCCAATGAGCAGTTCTTC
TRBJ2-1 | TRBV6-5 | . | . | CASSYLLYPNEQFF | TGTGCCAGCAGTTACCTCCTCTACCCCAATGAGCAGTTCTTC
TRBJ1-6 | TRBV6-1 | . | . | CASSEARSGYNSPLHF | TGTGCCAGCAGTGAAGCGCGATCGGGATATAATTCACCCCTCCACTTT
TRBJ1-2 | TRBV2 | . | . | CASHGTSNYGYTF | TGTGCCAGCCACGGGACATCTAACTATGGCTACACCTTC
TRBJ1-5 | TRBV6-5 | . | . | CASRASRNQPQHF | TGTGCCAGCAGGGCTTCCCGCAATCAGCCCCAGCATTTT
TRBJ1-6 | TRBV5-1 | TRBD1 | . | CASSPDRGADNSPLHF | TGCGCCAGCAGCCCTGACAGGGGGGCTGATAATTCACCCCTCCACTTT
TRBJ1-5 | TRBV6-5 | TRBD1 | once | CASSYLQGAQPQHF | TGTGCCAGCAGTTATTTACAGGGGGCTCAGCCCCAGCATTTT
TRBJ2-2 | TRBV7-9 | TRBD2 | . | CASSFFSGRVDGELFF | TGTGCCAGCAGCTTCTTTAGCGGGAGGGTCGACGGGGAGCTGTTTTTT
TRBJ1-6 | TRBV4-1 | . | . | CASSAAVDYYNSPLHF | TGCGCCAGCAGTGCCGCGGTCGACTACTATAATTCACCCCTCCACTTT
TRBJ1-3 | TRBV10-1 | . | once | CASSRGSGNTIYF | TGCGCCAGCAGCAGGGGCTCTGGAAACACCATATATTTT
TRBJ1-5 | TRBV19 | TRBD1 | . | CASSILRQGLQPQHF | TGTGCCAGTAGTATCCTCAGACAGGGGCTTCAGCCCCAGCATTTT
TRBJ2-3 | TRBV10-3 | TRBD2 | . | CAISDPGSGRWADTQYF | TGTGCCATCAGTGACCCAGGGAGCGGGAGATGGGCAGATACGCAGTATTTT
TRBJ2-1 | TRBV5-1 | TRBD2 | . | CASSLVAGMYNEQFF | TGCGCCAGCAGCTTGGTAGCGGGAATGTACAATGAGCAGTTCTTC
TRBJ2-1 | TRBV7-9 | . | . | CASLGLEAPSSYNEQFF | TGTGCCAGCTTGGGACTTGAAGCCCCAAGCTCCTACAATGAGCAGTTCTTC
TRBJ2-7 | TRBV6-5 | . | few | CASSYYQGEFYEQYF | TGTGCCAGCAGTTACTACCAGGGCGAATTCTACGAGCAGTACTTC
TRBJ2-5 | TRBV7-9 | . | . | CASSFELGRETQYF | TGTGCCAGCAGCTTCGAGTTAGGGAGAGAGACCCAGTACTTC
TRBJ1-1 | TRBV9 | . | few | CASSVVDPDTEAFF | TGTGCCAGCAGCGTAGTAGATCCGGACACTGAAGCTTTCTTT
TRBJ2-2 | TRBV9 | TRBD1 | . | CASSVGDRVWTGELFF | TGTGCCAGCAGCGTGGGGGACAGGGTGTGGACCGGGGAGCTGTTTTTT
TRBJ2-5 | TRBV20-1 | . | . | CSARSETQYF | TGCAGTGCTAGAAGCGAGACCCAGTACTTC
TRBJ2-1 | TRBV2 | TRBD1 | . | CASVRPGQDNNEQFF | TGTGCCAGCGTACGTCCGGGACAGGATAACAATGAGCAGTTCTTC
TRBJ1-4 | TRBV2 | TRBD1 | . | CASSVSSGDRARF | TGTGCCAGCAGTGTATCGTCAGGGGACAGGGCCAGATTT
TRBJ2-3 | TRBV4-2 | TRBD2 | . | CASSLVAGGTDTQYF | TGTGCCAGCAGCCTTGTAGCGGGGGGCACAGATACGCAGTATTTT
TRBJ1-5 | TRBV6-5 | . | . | CASSYTGGQPQHF | TGTGCCAGCAGTTACACCGGCGGTCAGCCCCAGCATTTT
TRBJ2-3 | TRBV4-2 | . | . | CASSYSEADTQYF | TGTGCCAGCAGCTATAGCGAAGCAGATACGCAGTATTTT
TRBJ1-1 | TRBV7-9 | TRBD1 | . | CASSSTGEETEAFF | TGTGCCAGCAGCTCGACAGGGGAGGAAACTGAAGCTTTCTTT
TRBJ2-1 | TRBV28 | TRBD2 | . | CASSLIAGGGNEQFF | TGTGCCAGCAGTTTAATAGCGGGAGGGGGGAATGAGCAGTTCTTC
TRBJ2-3 | TRBV4-1 | TRBD2 | . | CASSPLAGLTDTQYF | TGCGCCAGCAGCCCACTAGCGGGACTCACAGATACGCAGTATTTT
TRBJ2-1 | TRBV7-8 | . | . | CASSLVRRYSYNEQFF | TGTGCCAGCAGCTTAGTGCGCAGGTACTCCTACAATGAGCAGTTCTTC
TRBJ2-4 | TRBV7-2 | TRBD1 | . | CASSEDRVGNIQYF | TGTGCCAGCAGCGAGGACAGGGTTGGCAACATTCAGTACTTC
TRBJ2-3 | TRBV7-6 | . | . | CASSLKEDGTDTQYF | TGTGCCAGCAGCTTAAAGGAGGACGGTACAGATACGCAGTATTTT
TRBJ2-3 | TRBV14 | TRBD2 | . | CASSQVAGGSTDTQYF | TGTGCCAGCAGCCAAGTAGCGGGGGGGAGCACAGATACGCAGTATTTT
TRBJ2-5 | TRBV4-2 | TRBD1 | . | CASSQEKGTGGPEETQYF | TGTGCCAGCAGCCAAGAAAAGGGGACAGGGGGACCCGAAGAGACCCAGTACTTC
TRBJ1-1 | TRBV30 | . | . | CAWSALLNTEAFF | TGTGCCTGGAGTGCCTTATTGAACACTGAAGCTTTCTTT
TRBJ2-5 | TRBV10-1 | TRBD1 | once | CASSFGGQARETQYF | TGCGCCAGCAGTTTTGGGGGACAGGCACGGGAGACCCAGTACTTC
TRBJ1-2 | TRBV28 | . | once | CASSFEGRGGYTF | TGTGCCAGCAGTTTTGAAGGCAGGGGTGGCTACACCTTC
TRBJ1-5 | TRBV2 | TRBD1 | few | CASSERDRGYQPQHF | TGTGCCAGCAGTGAAAGGGACAGGGGATATCAGCCCCAGCATTTT
TRBJ1-1 | TRBV7-9 | . | once | CASLPGVNHEAFF | TGTGCCAGCCTTCCTGGAGTCAACCATGAAGCTTTCTTT
TRBJ1-1 | TRBV4-2 | TRBD1 | . | CASSQDPGQMNTEAFF | TGTGCCAGCAGCCAAGACCCGGGACAGATGAACACTGAAGCTTTCTTT
TRBJ1-1 | TRBV6-5 | . | . | CASSFSGARTEAFF | TGTGCCAGCAGTTTCAGTGGGGCTCGGACTGAAGCTTTCTTT
TRBJ2-7 | TRBV9 | TRBD1 | . | CASTGTASYEQYF | TGTGCCAGCACCGGGACAGCCTCCTACGAGCAGTACTTC
TRBJ2-6 | TRBV13 | . | once | CASSLGDREAGANVLTF | TGTGCCAGCAGCTTAGGAGACAGGGAGGCTGGGGCCAACGTCCTGACTTTC
TRBJ1-1 | TRBV7-3 | TRBD1 | few | CASSLRGSDRGGTEAFF | TGTGCCAGCAGCTTAAGGGGGAGTGACAGGGGGGGCACTGAAGCTTTCTTT
TRBJ2-3 | TRBV27 | TRBD1 | . | CASAGTGGWGNTDTQYF | TGTGCCAGCGCCGGGACAGGAGGTTGGGGAAACACAGATACGCAGTATTTT
TRBJ2-7 | TRBV4-1 | TRBD1 | . | CASSLRDSPTYEQYF | TGCGCCAGCAGCCTCCGGGACAGCCCGACCTACGAGCAGTACTTC
TRBJ2-1 | TRBV7-8 | . | . | CASRTIGSSYNEQFF | TGTGCCAGCAGGACCATTGGGAGCTCCTACAATGAGCAGTTCTTC
TRBJ2-2 | TRBV7-6 | . | . | CASSLIAENTGELFF | TGTGCCAGCAGCCTAATAGCGGAAAACACCGGGGAGCTGTTTTTT
TRBJ2-1 | TRBV5-4 | TRBD2 | . | CASSLGGLGSYNEQFF | TGTGCCAGCAGCTTGGGAGGACTAGGTTCCTACAATGAGCAGTTCTTC